This T cell receptor beta chain emerged from a study of OX40 agonist ivuxolimab in advanced cancers. Study-wide context: Ivuxolimab was an agonistic, fully human IgG2 monoclonal antibody directed against OX40 (CD134), a costimulatory receptor. In the dose-escalation cohort, 70% to 85% of patients were male, and the mean age was about 55 years, with a range of roughly 20 to 79. Patients were allowed to have had prior anti-PD-1, anti-PD-L1 or anti-CTLA-4 therapy, and 40% to 45% of the dose-escalation patients had been treated with checkpoint inhibitors. The paper describes the monotherapy dose-escalation part (N ≈ 49 patients) of the phase I trial of ivuxolimab. Intravenous ivuxolimab was administered to patients every 2 weeks at six dose levels: 0.01, 0.1, 0.3, 1.5, 3 and 10 mg/kg. Among the roughly 50 dose-escalation patients, approximately 20 had hepatocellular carcinoma, 15 or so melanoma, 9 renal cell carcinoma and 9 head and neck cancer. Peripheral TCRbeta sequencing aimed to test whether ivuxolimab altered TCR sequence diversity and caused clonal T-cell expansion. Partial responses occurred in three dose-escalation patients, of whom one had hepatocellular carcinoma and two had cutaneous melanoma. What the study reported, not specific to this receptor: Partial responders in the 0.1-3.0 mg/kg groups had among the lowest normalized peripheral clonal expansion, especially among CD8+ T cells. Low levels of normalized T-cell clonal expansion were also shown by some nonresponding patients. The antigen specificity of the clonally expanded peripheral T cells was not determined. After ivuxolimab, expanded clones were on average more numerous among CD8+ T cells than among CD4+ T cells. At doses of 0.1 to 3.0 mg/kg, clonal expansion of both CD4+ and CD8+ blood T cells was observed from baseline to week 6.

For sequencing of the TCRbeta CDR3 region, genomic DNA was extracted from the sorted cells. The immunoSEQ Assay was used to sequence the TCRbeta CDR3 regions. TCRdb provides this immuneACCESS table in a form limited to in-frame rearrangements. Some clones are lacking; in checked studies, under half of them reflect an unresolved V gene, and why the rest are absent is not known. The sample table lists approximately 80,000 clones, 89% of them with a count of one. Together, the top ten hold about 0.2% of the sample. Patients with autoimmune disease history or receiving systemic immunosuppression were excluded from the trial. Peripheral blood for TCR sequencing was drawn from every dose cohort at baseline, at cycle 4 day 1 and at cycle 7 day 1. Samples were obtained from an open-label, multicenter, first-in-human phase I dose-escalation trial of ivuxolimab. Adults with locally advanced or metastatic melanoma, renal cell, hepatocellular, or head and neck squamous cell carcinoma were enrolled in the trial. Before TCR sequencing, CD4+ and CD8+ T cells were separately sorted from peripheral blood.

About this clone itself: It lacks a known antigen. No much larger clonotype is one base removed from it; base qualities were not supplied.

From cysteine to phenylalanine, the CDR3 is 15 amino acids long. The only DNA kept is the CDR3, 45 bases in frame from the first base. Trimming leaves V shorter by 4 bases and J shorter by 4 bases, with the junction holding 6 bases beyond the gene matches. From the germline V gene, CDR1 is SNHLY and CDR2 is FYNNEI. The sample was CD4+ or CD8+ T cells sorted from blood, taken in a trial of the OX40 agonist ivuxolimab. The sequence was obtained from an adult with an advanced solid tumor such as melanoma, head and neck, liver or kidney cancer. Recombination linked TRBV2 to TRBJ2-3, with 9 junctional bases fitting TRBD2. The DNA sequence reads TGTGCCAGCAGTGTCCAGCGGGGGGACTCAGATACGCAGTATTTT. This translates into CASSVQRGDSDTQYF.